This entry is about one T cell receptor (beta chain). Its antigen is still unknown. This record comes from a study of T cell repertoires in cytomegalovirus infection. About the research overall: It can be stated that public TCR beta signatures indicated CMV infection as well as a matching HLA type. Findings of the study overall: What dominated the ex vivo response were HLA-C-restricted CMV-specific TCR beta clonotypes. Carriage of CMV together with the relevant HLA was identifiable through cumulative public TCR beta family frequency.

The germline V gene has CDR1 SGDLS and CDR2 YYNGEE. The CDR3 extends over 15 amino acids. Trimming removed 0 bases at V and 3 bases at J, with 10 bases between. TCRdb reprocessed the reads via MiXCR and lists one record per CDR3 protein. Of roughly 250,000 distinct CDR3 sequences in the sample, about 20% are singletons; the top ten hold 15% to 20%. Sequencing input: CD8+ T cells from PBMCs. The origin of this receptor is a human donor in good health (CMV status not recorded). Some clones in this sample may be carry-over from other donors' samples. The chain joins TRBV9 to TRBJ1-5, with D unclear. The CDR3 DNA is TGTGCCAGCAGCGTAGATGAGTGGAACAATCAGCCCCAGCATTTT. This translates into CASSVDEWNNQPQHF.